This T cell receptor (beta chain) was observed in a study of T cells in localized non-small cell lung cancer. Overall study findings and caveats: Across samples, adjacent lung featured a median 57 of the top 100 tumor clones. Only one tumor region went through sequencing, so heterogeneity may still be there.

Per germline, CDR1 SGDLS and CDR2 YYNGEE. The ends lost 2 bases at V and 2 bases at J; junction bases unmatched: 7. The CDR3 sequence is 15 residues long. Data came from immunoSEQ multiplex PCR; TCRdb stores just in-frame clones and leaves some out. The sample lists approximately 40,000 clones, around 88% occurring once. For this clone: Its antigen is unidentified.

The source was peripheral blood, collected before any cancer treatment. This chain uses TRBV9 with TRBJ2-7; TRBD2 agrees at 7 bases. This TCR was recovered from a man between 40 and 69 years old with stage I lung adenocarcinoma. The CDR3 nucleotides read TGTGCCAGCAGCGTGAGGGCTAGCGGTACCTACGAGCAGTACTTC. This gives the protein CASSVRASGTYEQYF.